The present entry profiles one T cell receptor beta chain with its context. The CDR3 totals 14 residues. Trimming removed 5 bases from V and 4 bases from J; junction bases left unmatched: 5. The germline CDR1 and CDR2 sequences are SGHVS and FQNEAQ. The data are from a study of T cell changes during pregnancy in multiple sclerosis. Libraries were prepared by immunoSEQ multiplex PCR; TCRdb keeps only in-frame clonotypes and omits some of them. The data contain 60,000 to 75,000 clones, around 90% of them singletons. This clonotype originated in a female donor with multiple sclerosis, enrolled in a pregnancy study. This specimen was peripheral blood, taken in the third trimester of pregnancy. This rearrangement joins TRBV7-8 to TRBJ1-2, with 9 bases lining up with TRBD1. The CDR3 nucleotides read TGTGCCAGCAGCCCAGGGGGACAGGGCTATGGCTACACCTTC. It specifies CASSPGGQGYGYTF.